Below, 18 T cell receptor beta chains from the same sample are listed, as sequenced in a study of OX40 agonist ivuxolimab in advanced cancers. Here immunoSEQ multiplex PCR was the method, and the copy in TCRdb shows in-frame clones only, minus some. The repertoire holds some 80,000 clones, with 85% as singletons. The sequencing here drew on CD4+ or CD8+ T cells sorted from blood, taken in a trial of the OX40 agonist ivuxolimab. These receptors all stem from an adult with an advanced solid tumor such as melanoma, head and neck, liver or kidney cancer.

The chain combines TRBV7-9 with TRBJ2-3; possibly TRBD2 for D (6 bases). Trimming took off 5 bases at V and 0 bases at J, with 15 bases between the two ends. The CDR3 contains 16 residues. Germline V gene data show CDR1 as SEHNR and CDR2 as FQNEAQ (reference sequence). The CDR3 sequence: CASSRRGSKSTDTQYF. CDR3 DNA: TGTGCCAGCAGCAGGAGGGGTAGCAAAAGCACAGATACGCAGTATTTT.

The genes are TRBV7-6 and TRBJ2-1, with TRBD2 matching 12 bases. There are 15 residues in the CDR3. Germline V gives CDR1 SGHVS, CDR2 FNYEAQ. The V segment lost 3 bases and the J segment 10 bases; nucleotides outside the gene matches: 7. The CDR3 DNA is TGTGCCAGCAGCTTCGACGGGCTAGCGGGGGGGGAGCAGTTCTTC. This sequence encodes CASSFDGLAGGEQFF.

V and J are TRBV6-5 and TRBJ1-6; TRBD1 aligns across 7 bases. The CDR3 runs 16 residues. Trimming cost V 3 bases and J 6 bases; bases outside gene matches: 8. From germline, CDR1 is MNHEY and CDR2 SVGAGI. The CDR3 protein is CASSYWGDRPNSPLHF. DNA for the CDR3: TGTGCCAGCAGTTATTGGGGGGACAGACCTAATTCACCCCTCCACTTT.

This chain uses TRBV29-1 with TRBJ2-1; D possibly uses TRBD1 or TRBD2 (6 bases each). This CDR3 region has 13 residues. V was cut by 4 bases and J by 6 bases, with 13 bases left in between. Germline V CDR1 and CDR2: SQVTM, ANQGSEA. The CDR3 DNA reads as TGCAGCGTTGCGGAGGGGGGCGGCAATGAGCAGTTCTTC. Its translation is CSVAEGGGNEQFF.

The CDR3 sequence is CASSSGTSGGPQTQYF. The CDR3 coding sequence is TGCGCCAGCAGCTCCGGGACTAGCGGGGGGCCACAGACCCAGTACTTC. The chain recombines TRBV5-1 with TRBJ2-5; TRBD2 matches at 15 bases. The CDR3 covers 16 residues. The V and J ends lost 3 bases and 6 bases, in that order; junction bases with no gene match: 6. CDR1 and CDR2 from the germline V gene are SGHRS and YFSETQ.

This chain joins TRBV5-1 and TRBJ2-3, with TRBD1 matching 9 bases. CDR1 SGHRS and CDR2 YFSETQ come from the germline V gene. The CDR3 spans 16 residues. Unmatched junction bases numbered 6, after V lost 3 bases and J lost 1 base. In nucleotides, the CDR3 is TGCGCCAGCAGCTCCGGAGGGGACAGGGGCACAGATACGCAGTATTTT. Translated: CASSSGGDRGTDTQYF.

The chain links TRBV6-5 to TRBJ2-5; 10 nucleotides agree with TRBD1. Germline V gives CDR1 MNHEY, CDR2 SVGAGI. Trimming took 7 bases from V and 1 from J; bases not matched to a gene: 3. The CDR3 covers 14 residues. This CDR3 is CASTRDRGQETQYF. The CDR3 DNA reads TGTGCCAGCACCCGGGACAGGGGCCAAGAGACCCAGTACTTC.

The rearrangement joins TRBV4-2 to TRBJ1-1; D may be TRBD1 (5 bases). V lost 4 bases to trimming and J lost 4 bases, with 7 bases between them. The CDR3 runs 12 residues. Germline V gene lookup returns CDR1 LGHNA and CDR2 YNFKEQ. Here the CDR3 reads CASSLQGTEAFF. As DNA, the CDR3 is TGTGCCAGCAGCCTCCAGGGCACTGAAGCTTTCTTT.

In this sample, this clone turned up once. The gene calls are TRBV11-2 and TRBJ2-4; 9 bases line up with TRBD1. CDR1 is SGHAT, CDR2 FQNNGV, per germline. This CDR3 comprises 14 residues. V trimming: 2 bases; J trimming: 9 bases; junction bases outside the gene matches: 5. CDR3 in amino acids: CASSLNRGLGIQYF. CDR3 bases: TGTGCCAGCAGCTTAAACAGGGGGCTTGGCATTCAGTACTTC.

The V gene is TRBV5-3, the J gene TRBJ1-5, with D possibly matching TRBD1 (5 bases). TRBV5-3 is treated as an ORF (open reading frame) with a function not yet certain. Deletions cut 4 bases from V and 4 bases from J, with 12 bases between. The CDR3 spans 14 residues. The CDR3 nucleotides are TGTGCCAGAAGCCTGGGGACGGCGAATCAGCCCCAGCATTTT. Its translation is CARSLGTANQPQHF.

This clone was counted a single time. The CDR3 sequence: CASSSGDGYTF. Written as DNA, the CDR3 is TGTGCCAGCAGCTCGGGGGACGGCTACACCTTC. This sequence joins TRBV7-9 and TRBJ1-2, with D possibly being TRBD1 (5 bases). CDR1 and CDR2 from the germline V gene are SEHNR and FQNEAQ (reference sequence). This CDR3 region has 11 residues. V was shortened by 4 bases and J by 8 bases, with 8 bases between the two germline ends.

The chain is built from TRBV28 and TRBJ2-6, with D hard to call. Trimming pared 6 bases from V and 0 bases from J, leaving 12 bases between. This CDR3 region has 16 residues. Germline lookup yields CDR1 MDHEN and CDR2 SYDVKM. This CDR3 reads CASRLDGFSGANVLTF. Here the CDR3 DNA reads TGTGCCAGCAGATTGGACGGTTTCTCTGGGGCCAACGTCCTGACTTTC.

The chain joins TRBV19 to TRBJ2-1; D perhaps matches TRBD1 (5 bases). Deletions cut 6 bases from V and 0 bases from J, with 12 bases between. This CDR3 has 15 amino acids. The germline V gene encodes CDR1 LNHDA and CDR2 SQIVND (reference sequence). CDR3 sequence reads: CASSPGQSSYNEQFF. In DNA, the CDR3 is TGTGCCAGTAGCCCTGGACAAAGCTCCTACAATGAGCAGTTCTTC.

The CDR3 bases are TGTGCCAGCAGGGGGGGACAGGGAACCTACGAGCAGTACTTC. As protein: CASRGGQGTYEQYF. The gene calls are TRBV28 and TRBJ2-7; 9 bases line up with TRBD1. The germline CDR1 and CDR2 sequences are MDHEN and SYDVKM. This CDR3 is built from 14 residues. V shed 6 bases and J 2 bases; nucleotides not matched to a gene: 5.

The chain carries TRBV28 and TRBJ2-7, with TRBD1 identical over 8 bases. Germline V CDR1 and CDR2: MDHEN, SYDVKM. V was clipped by 4 bases and J by 3 bases; unmatched bases: 8. The CDR3 spans 15 residues. This CDR3 is CASSSSGGADYEQYF. In DNA form, the CDR3 reads TGTGCCAGCAGTTCCTCAGGGGGCGCGGACTACGAGCAGTACTTC. Filled out from reference TRBV28 and TRBJ2-7, the complete variable domain reads DVKVTQSSRYLVKRTGEKVFLECVQDMDHENMFWYRQDPGLGLRLIYFSYDVKMKEKGDIPEGYSVSREKKERFSLILESASTNQTSMYLCASSSSGGADYEQYFGPGTRLTVT.

The rearrangement uses TRBV18 and TRBJ2-7; D ambiguous. This CDR3 region has 14 residues. V was clipped by 3 bases and J by 6 bases, with 15 bases between them. The germline V gene has CDR1 KGHSH and CDR2 LQKENI. CDR3 amino acids: CASSPRQDLREQYF. As DNA, the CDR3 is TGTGCCAGCTCACCGAGGCAGGACCTCCGCGAGCAGTACTTC.

The chain employs TRBV7-6 and TRBJ2-1; 9 bases match TRBD2. The CDR3 consists of 16 residues. Germline V gives CDR1 SGHVS, CDR2 FNYEAQ. V lost 6 bases and J lost 0; bases outside the gene matches: 6. CDR3 DNA: TGTGCCAGCAGTCCCAGCGGGGGGAGCTCCTACAATGAGCAGTTCTTC. Its protein is CASSPSGGSSYNEQFF.

As to this clone: This sample also contains other DNA sequences that code for the same CDR3. This chain joins TRBV5-1 and TRBJ2-1; 11 bases fit TRBD2. CDR1 is SGHRS and CDR2 is YFSETQ in the germline V gene. The CDR3 extends over 16 amino acids. The junction had 5 bases not matched to a gene; V was cut back by 2 bases and J by 4 bases. The CDR3 DNA is TGCGCCAGCAGCTTCTTAGCGGGGGGGCTTTACAATGAGCAGTTCTTC. It specifies CASSFLAGGLYNEQFF.